Below, 29 T cell receptor beta chains from the same sample are listed, as sequenced in a study of blood T cell repertoires in COVID-19. Clones were sequenced by immunoSEQ multiplex PCR, and TCRdb holds only the in-frame ones, with some missing. The repertoire holds about 120,000 clones, nearly 90% seen once, with about 3.8% in the top ten. Specimen: peripheral blood. These receptors all come from a woman aged 55-70 years with COVID-19, enrolled during active disease.

This rearrangement joins TRBV6-2 or TRBV6-3 to TRBJ1-5; TRBD1 aligns across 9 bases. J lost 2 bases, V lost 5 bases, and 7 bases had no gene match. CDR3 length: 16 residues. CDR1 MNHEY and CDR2 SVGEGT come from the germline V gene. In nucleotides, the CDR3 is TGTGCCAGCAGTACCTCGACAGGGGGTGGCAATCAGCCCCAGCATTTT. Translated: CASSTSTGGGNQPQHF.

The rearrangement uses TRBV19 and TRBJ1-6; no reliable D call. The CDR3 has 14 residues. V lost 7 bases to trimming and J lost 8 bases, with 15 bases between them. Germline V gene data show CDR1 as LNHDA and CDR2 as SQIVND (reference sequence). CDR3 in amino acids: CASTLVVGDSPLHF. In DNA, the CDR3 is TGTGCCAGTACCCTCGTAGTCGGGGATTCACCCCTCCACTTT.

The chain's CDR3 is CASSRQGAGTEAFF. Written as DNA, the CDR3 is TGTGCCAGCAGCCGACAGGGGGCTGGGACTGAAGCTTTCTTT. The rearrangement uses TRBV9 and TRBJ1-1; 10 nucleotides agree with TRBD1. The CDR3 length is 14 residues. From germline, CDR1 is SGDLS and CDR2 YYNGEE. V lost 4 bases and J lost 5; bases outside the gene matches: 5.

The V gene is TRBV4-2, the J gene TRBJ1-3; TRBD1 might be the D (5 bases). The CDR3 sequence is 15 residues long. Germline V gene data show CDR1 as LGHNA and CDR2 as YNFKEQ. Trimming shortened V by 1 base and J by 3 bases, and 10 bases separated the two germline ends. This CDR3 is CASSQGREFGNTIYF. CDR3 sequence (DNA): TGTGCCAGCAGCCAAGGCAGGGAATTTGGAAACACCATATATTTT.

The chain couples TRBV6-5 to TRBJ1-2; perhaps TRBD1 as D (5 bases). Germline values: CDR1 MNHEY, CDR2 SVGAGI. This CDR3 has 14 amino acids. V was shortened by 4 bases and J by 0 bases, with 9 bases between the two germline ends. CDR3 in amino acids: CASSSGHANYGYTF. CDR3 DNA sequence: TGTGCCAGCAGTTCCGGACATGCTAACTATGGCTACACCTTC.

The J gene is TRBJ2-5, the V gene TRBV3-1 (or the pseudogene TRBV3-2), with D possibly TRBD2 on 5 matching bases. Trimming left V 5 bases short and J 2 bases short, with 15 bases between. CDR1 and CDR2 from the germline V gene are LGHDT and YNNKEL (reference sequence). This CDR3 contains 15 residues. The CDR3 DNA sequence: TGTGCCAGCAGCAGAAGTCCCGGCGGGCAAGAGACCCAGTACTTC. It yields the protein CASSRSPGGQETQYF.

The chain is built from TRBV6-2 or TRBV6-3 and TRBJ2-3, with 8 nucleotides matching TRBD1. Trimming took 2 bases from V and 4 from J; bases not matched to a gene: 23. This CDR3 contains 21 residues. Looked up from germline, CDR1 is MNHEY and CDR2 is SVGEGT. The CDR3 sequence: CASSYPTLGILGQGLSDTQYF. CDR3 coding DNA: TGTGCCAGCAGTTACCCAACATTGGGGATTCTTGGACAGGGATTATCAGATACGCAGTATTTT.

The V call is TRBV7-2, the J call TRBJ1-5, with D uncertain. The CDR3 is 13 amino acids. Germline CDR1 and CDR2: SGHTA and FQGNSA. V shed 1 base and J shed 7 bases, with 8 bases lying between them. The CDR3 loop is CASSLVSQQPQHF. The CDR3 DNA reads as TGTGCCAGCAGCTTAGTCTCCCAGCAGCCCCAGCATTTT.

CDR3 region: CASSFRGQETQYF. CDR3 bases: TGTGCCAGCAGCTTCCGGGGACAAGAGACCCAGTACTTC. The chain couples TRBV7-2 to TRBJ2-5, with D tentatively TRBD2 (5 bases). CDR1 is SGHTA, CDR2 FQGNSA, per germline. V lost 3 bases to trimming and J lost 2 bases, with 7 bases between them. This CDR3 has 13 residues.

The table lists this clone with a count of one. The V call is TRBV19, the J call TRBJ2-5; 8 positions agree with TRBD2. The CDR3 has 14 residues. Per the germline V gene, CDR1 is LNHDA and CDR2 is SQIVND (reference sequence). J lost 2 bases, V lost 5 bases, and 4 bases had no gene match. Here the CDR3 DNA reads TGTGCCAGTAGTGTTCTAGCGGGTCAAGAGACCCAGTACTTC. Encoded protein: CASSVLAGQETQYF.

V gene TRBV7-2 combines with J gene TRBJ1-2; a weak D match, TRBD1 (6 bases). The CDR3 totals 15 residues. V lost 1 base and J 3 bases, leaving 12 bases between the germline ends. Germline-derived CDR1 and CDR2 are SGHTA and FQGNSA. The CDR3 DNA is TGTGCCAGCAGCTTAGGCAGGGGAGGGTACTATGGCTACACCTTC. As protein: CASSLGRGGYYGYTF.

V and J are TRBV4-3 and TRBJ2-5, with TRBD2 matching over 12 bases. Per germline, CDR1 LGHNA and CDR2 YSLEER. The CDR3 is 16 residues long. V gave up 2 bases and J gave up 5 bases; unmatched junction bases: 6. The CDR3 region is CASSQLAGGSQETQYF. The CDR3, as DNA: TGCGCCAGCAGCCAACTAGCGGGGGGGTCCCAGGAGACCCAGTACTTC.

The V and J genes are TRBV4-2 and TRBJ2-7; TRBD2 might be the D (7 bases). CDR1 is LGHNA and CDR2 is YNFKEQ in the germline V gene. The CDR3 sequence is 16 residues long. V lost 4 bases and J 5 bases, leaving 21 bases between the germline ends. The CDR3 spells CASSLRGAPFRDEQYF. The CDR3 bases are TGTGCCAGCAGCCTACGGGGGGCCCCGTTCAGGGACGAGCAGTACTTC.

The chain employs TRBV6-5 and TRBJ2-1; TRBD1 aligns across 8 bases. V lost 5 bases and J lost 4; bases outside the gene matches: 7. This CDR3 is built from 15 residues. The germline V gene has CDR1 MNHEY and CDR2 SVGAGI. CDR3 sequence: CASSTSGTGYNEQFF. As DNA, the CDR3 is TGTGCCAGCAGTACCTCCGGGACAGGATACAATGAGCAGTTCTTC.

Here the CDR3 reads CASSLYRGTEQYF. CDR3 bases: TGTGCCAGCAGCTTATACAGGGGAACCGAGCAGTACTTC. V gene TRBV7-3 combines with J gene TRBJ2-7; 7 bases match TRBD1. Trimming took 2 bases from V and 6 from J; bases not matched to a gene: 4. The CDR3 extends over 13 amino acids. Germline CDR1 and CDR2: SGHTA and FQGTGA.

This chain connects TRBV7-6 to TRBJ2-3; 10 nucleotides agree with TRBD2. V gave up 6 bases and J gave up 5 bases; unmatched junction bases: 8. CDR3 length: 15 residues. From germline, CDR1 is SGHVS and CDR2 FNYEAQ. CDR3 sequence (DNA): TGTGCCAGCAGGAAAACTAGCGGGGTTGGAGATACGCAGTATTTT. Amino acids: CASRKTSGVGDTQYF.

The chain combines TRBV10-3 with TRBJ2-1; a possible D gene is TRBD1 (7 bases). In germline, CDR1 is ENHRY, CDR2 SYGVKD. The CDR3 is 13 amino acids. V was trimmed by 3 bases and J by 6 bases, leaving 9 bases between them. DNA for the CDR3: TGTGCCATCAGTGACAGGGGGGTCAATGAGCAGTTCTTC. It is translated as CAISDRGVNEQFF.

The count of this clone is one. V and J are TRBV12-3 or TRBV12-4 and TRBJ1-1; D is unclear. With 3 bases removed from V and 0 bases from J, the gap between germline ends came to 2 bases. The CDR3 is 12 amino acids. CDR3 coding DNA: TGTGCCAGCAGTTTCATGAACACTGAAGCTTTCTTT. This gives the protein CASSFMNTEAFF.

The V gene is TRBV12-3 or TRBV12-4, the J gene TRBJ1-5; TRBD1 might be the D (6 bases). With 3 bases removed from V and 8 bases from J, the gap between germline ends came to 11 bases. CDR3 length equals 13 residues. The CDR3, as DNA: TGTGCCAGCAGTTTGGGGGCAAGGGAGCCCCAGCATTTT. Residues: CASSLGAREPQHF.

The genes are TRBV19 and TRBJ1-1; no definite D call. CDR3 length: 12 amino acids. Germline V lookup: CDR1 LNHDA, CDR2 SQIVND (reference sequence). Trimming pared 3 bases from V and 4 bases from J, leaving 6 bases between. This chain's CDR3 is CASSMGGTEAFF. The DNA of the CDR3 is TGTGCCAGTAGTATGGGAGGCACTGAAGCTTTCTTT.

The V call is TRBV7-9, the J call TRBJ1-2; 7 bases are shared with TRBD1. CDR1 is SEHNR, CDR2 FQNEAQ, per germline (reference sequence). The junction had 7 bases not matched to a gene; V was cut back by 6 bases and J by 3 bases. This CDR3 is built from 14 residues. CDR3 protein: CASREGQLDYGYTF. CDR3 nucleotides: TGTGCCAGCAGAGAGGGACAGCTGGACTATGGCTACACCTTC. Using reference TRBV7-9 and TRBJ1-2 for the parts outside the CDR3, the full variable domain is DTGVSQNPRHKITKRGQNVTFRCDPISEHNRLYWYRQTLGQGPEFLTYFQNEAQLEKSRLLSDRFSAERPKGSFSTLEIQRTEQGDSAMYLCASREGQLDYGYTFGSGTRLTVV.

The chain has TRBV7-9 and TRBJ1-4, with a possible D match to TRBD1 (5 bases). The CDR3 is 14 residues long. CDR1 and CDR2 (germline): SEHNR, FQNEAQ (reference sequence). With 3 bases removed from V and 8 bases from J, the gap between germline ends came to 13 bases. This CDR3 is CASSFRGGYEKLFF. CDR3 in DNA: TGTGCCAGCAGCTTCCGGGGGGGATACGAAAAACTGTTTTTT.

The rearrangement links TRBV6-2 or TRBV6-3 to TRBJ1-2; D uncertain. Trimming stripped 4 bases from V and 3 bases from J, with 9 bases between. CDR1 and CDR2 (germline): MNHEY, SVGEGT. The CDR3 length is 13 residues. The CDR3 sequence: CASSSGRDYGYTF. The CDR3 DNA follows: TGTGCCAGCAGTTCCGGCCGGGACTATGGCTACACCTTC.

The chain uses TRBV4-3 and TRBJ2-2; D perhaps matches TRBD1 (5 bases). This CDR3 is built from 16 residues. Trimming pared 4 bases from V and 3 bases from J, leaving 15 bases between. The germline V gene has CDR1 LGHNA and CDR2 YSLEER. The CDR3 DNA sequence: TGCGCCAGCAGCCCCAGACAGCCGCCCCACACCGGGGAGCTGTTTTTT. It yields the protein CASSPRQPPHTGELFF.

This clone was observed once. The rearrangement links TRBV18 to TRBJ1-2, with TRBD1 as a possible D gene (5 bases). CDR3 length: 15 amino acids. Per the germline V gene, CDR1 is KGHSH and CDR2 is LQKENI. Trimming stripped 2 bases from V and 2 bases from J, with 12 bases between. CDR3: CASSPGNDRNYGYTF. CDR3 DNA: TGTGCCAGCTCACCAGGTAACGACAGAAACTATGGCTACACCTTC.

V and J are TRBV9 and TRBJ1-5; no clear D gene. The CDR3 loop spans 14 amino acids. V shed 4 bases and J shed 5 bases, with 13 bases lying between them. Looked up from germline, CDR1 is SGDLS and CDR2 is YYNGEE. This CDR3 reads CASSLEGQHQPQHF. Here the CDR3 DNA reads TGTGCCAGCAGCCTCGAGGGCCAACATCAGCCCCAGCATTTT. Looking up the rest from reference TRBV9 and TRBJ1-5 gives the full variable domain: DSGVTQTPKHLITATGQRVTLRCSPRSGDLSVYWYQQSLDQGLQFLIQYYNGEERAKGNILERFSAQQFPDLHSELNLSSLELGDSALYFCASSLEGQHQPQHFGDGTRLSIL.

J is TRBJ2-2 and V is TRBV18; TRBD2 aligns across 9 bases. Trimming removed 3 bases from V and 5 bases from J; junction bases left unmatched: 4. Looked up from germline, CDR1 is KGHSH and CDR2 is LQKENI. This CDR3 has 15 residues. CDR3 DNA sequence: TGTGCCAGCTCACCTAGCGGGGGCGAAACCGGGGAGCTGTTTTTT. Encoded protein: CASSPSGGETGELFF.

The chain is built from TRBV28 and TRBJ1-2, with TRBD1 identical over 7 bases. CDR3 size: 14 residues. V lost 3 bases and J lost 4; bases outside the gene matches: 5. CDR1 MDHEN and CDR2 SYDVKM come from the germline V gene. Here the CDR3 DNA reads TGTGCCAGCAGTTTGGTACAGGGGAGCTATGGCTACACCTTC. Translating it yields CASSLVQGSYGYTF.

The chain employs TRBV18 and TRBJ1-1, with D maybe TRBD1 (5 bases). In germline, CDR1 is KGHSH, CDR2 LQKENI. The V end lost 4 bases, the J end lost 6 bases, and 15 bases lay between the germline ends. The CDR3 is made up of 14 amino acids. CDR3: CASSQTASRPEAFF. Here the CDR3 DNA reads TGTGCCAGCTCACAGACAGCCTCTCGCCCTGAAGCTTTCTTT.